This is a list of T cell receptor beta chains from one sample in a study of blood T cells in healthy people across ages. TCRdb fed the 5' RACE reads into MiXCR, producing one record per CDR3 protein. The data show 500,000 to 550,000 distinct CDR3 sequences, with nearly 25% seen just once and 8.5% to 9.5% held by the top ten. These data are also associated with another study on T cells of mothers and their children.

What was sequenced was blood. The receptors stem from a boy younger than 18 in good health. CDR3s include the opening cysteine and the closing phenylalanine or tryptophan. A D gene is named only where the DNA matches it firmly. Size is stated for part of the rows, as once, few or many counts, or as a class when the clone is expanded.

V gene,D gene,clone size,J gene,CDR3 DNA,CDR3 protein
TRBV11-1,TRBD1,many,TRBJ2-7,TGTGCCAGCAGCAAGAATTCGGGACAGACCTACGAGCAGTACTTC,CASSKNSGQTYEQYF
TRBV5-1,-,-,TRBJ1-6,TGCGCCAGCAGCCTCAATGCGGGAATAACGTTCTCCTATAATTCACCCCTCCACTTT,CASSLNAGITFSYNSPLHF
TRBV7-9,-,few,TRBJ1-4,TGTGCCAGCGGCAGACAGCGACAAAATGAAAAACTGTTTTTT,CASGRQRQNEKLFF
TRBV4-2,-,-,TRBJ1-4,TGTGCCAGCAGCCAAGATGGGGGGGTGACTAATGAAAAACTGTTTTTT,CASSQDGGVTNEKLFF
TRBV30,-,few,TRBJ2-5,TGTGCCTGGAGTATAGGGGACCCATTAGAGACCCAGTACTTC,CAWSIGDPLETQYF
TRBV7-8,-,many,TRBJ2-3,TGTGCCAGCAGAGGGAGCACAGATACGCAGTATTTT,CASRGSTDTQYF
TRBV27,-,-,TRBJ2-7,TGTGCCAGCAGTTTCGAGTCATCGGGCGAGCAGTACTTC,CASSFESSGEQYF
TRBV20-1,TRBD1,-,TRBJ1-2,TGCAGTGCTAGAGAGGAGATTATCAGGGGGCGAGGTGGCTACACCTTC,CSAREEIIRGRGGYTF
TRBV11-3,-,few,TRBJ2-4,TGTGCCAGCAGTCTTCGGGGTGAAGACATTCAGTACTTC,CASSLRGEDIQYF
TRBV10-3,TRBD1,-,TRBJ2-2,TGTGCCATCAGTGATCCCCCAGGGACAGGGCTCGGGGAGCTGTTTTTT,CAISDPPGTGLGELFF
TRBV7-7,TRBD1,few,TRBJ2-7,TGTGCTAGCAGCTTACGGACAGGAGAAACCTACGAGCAGTACTTC,CASSLRTGETYEQYF
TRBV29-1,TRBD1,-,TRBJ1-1,TGCAGCGCCCTTCGGGGACAGGGTACCACTGAAGCTTTCTTT,CSALRGQGTTEAFF
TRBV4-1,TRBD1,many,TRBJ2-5,TGCGCCAGCGGCACCGGGACAGGGACTTCCGAGACCCAGTACTTC,CASGTGTGTSETQYF
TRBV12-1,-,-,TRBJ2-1,TGTGCCAGCAGGCCTACCAAAGGGGGCTACAATGAGCAGTTCTTC,CASRPTKGGYNEQFF
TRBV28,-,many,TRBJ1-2,TGTGCCAGCAGTCGGACCTATGGCTACACCTTC,CASSRTYGYTF
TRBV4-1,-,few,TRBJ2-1,TGCGCCAGCAGCCAAGATCTTTACTATTTGGCGTTCTTC,CASSQDLYYLAFF
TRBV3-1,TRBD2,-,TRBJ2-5,TGTGCCAGCAGCCACACACTAGCGGGGGAGCCACAGTACCAAGAGACCCAGTACTTC,CASSHTLAGEPQYQETQYF
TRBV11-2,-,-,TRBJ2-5,TGTGCCAGCAGCTTGGAGGGGTCGACCCAGTACTTC,CASSLEGSTQYF
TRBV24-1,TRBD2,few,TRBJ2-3,TGTGCCACCGACAACTGGGAGGGAGATACGCAGTATTTT,CATDNWEGDTQYF
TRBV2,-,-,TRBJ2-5,TGTGCCAGCAGGGGGACATCAATGAAGTTCTTC,CASRGTSMKFF
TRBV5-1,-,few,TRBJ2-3,TGCGCCAGCAGCTCCCGGACAGACGATACGCAGTATTTT,CASSSRTDDTQYF
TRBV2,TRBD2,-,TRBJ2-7,TGTGCCAGCAGTGAATTTGGGGGACTAGTCAACGGCGACGAGCAGTACTTC,CASSEFGGLVNGDEQYF
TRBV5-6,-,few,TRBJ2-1,TGTGCCAGCAGCCCCAGGGGCTATGAGCAGTTCTTC,CASSPRGYEQFF
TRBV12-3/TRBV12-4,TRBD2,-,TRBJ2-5,TGTGCCAGCAGTTTGGTTAGGGGAGGGAAAGAGACCCAGTACTTC,CASSLVRGGKETQYF
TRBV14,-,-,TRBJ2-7,TGTGCCAGCAGCCAAGTTCACGGGGTGACAGGCCGCAGTGAGCAGTACTTC,CASSQVHGVTGRSEQYF
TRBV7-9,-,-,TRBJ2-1,TGTGCCAGCAGCTTGGCGGGGATTTACAATGAGCAGTTCTTC,CASSLAGIYNEQFF
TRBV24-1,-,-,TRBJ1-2,TGTGCCACCGCCCGGGGCGACTATGGCTACACCTTC,CATARGDYGYTF
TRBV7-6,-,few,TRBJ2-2,TGTGCCAGCAGCTGGGACCAGGGGAACACCGGGGAGCTGTTTTTT,CASSWDQGNTGELFF
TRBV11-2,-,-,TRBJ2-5,TGTGCCAGCAGCTCTATTTTGTTTCAAAACAGGGTTAGACAAGAGACCCAGTACTTC,CASSSILFQNRVRQETQYF
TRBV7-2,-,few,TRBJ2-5,TGTGCCAGCAGCTCCTTATTAGAGACCCAGTACTTC,CASSSLLETQYF
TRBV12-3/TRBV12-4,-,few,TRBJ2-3,TGTGCCAGCAGTTTTGCGCCAGAAGATACGCAGTATTTT,CASSFAPEDTQYF
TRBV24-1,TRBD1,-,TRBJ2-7,TGTGCCACCTCAGGGACAGTAGCCTACGAGCAGTACTTC,CATSGTVAYEQYF
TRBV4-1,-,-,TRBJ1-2,TGCGCCAGCAGCCAAGAACCAGGGTCGAACTATGGCTACACCTTC,CASSQEPGSNYGYTF
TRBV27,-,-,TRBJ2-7,TGTGCCAGCAGCGCCGGGCCAACCTACGAGCAGTACTTC,CASSAGPTYEQYF
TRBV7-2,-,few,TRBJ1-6,TGTGCCAGCAGCTACGCCCCACAGGGCTTGGATAATTCACCCCTCCACTTT,CASSYAPQGLDNSPLHF
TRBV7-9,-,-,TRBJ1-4,TGTGCCAGCAGCTCGACAGGCGAGAATGAAAAACTGTTTTTT,CASSSTGENEKLFF
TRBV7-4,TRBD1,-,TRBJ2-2,TGTGCCAGCAGCTTAGGGAAGAAGTTTCGGGACAGGGAGAACGGGGAGCTGTTTTTT,CASSLGKKFRDRENGELFF
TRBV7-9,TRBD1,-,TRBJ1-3,TGTGCCAGCAGCCCAGGGACAGAGAGAAACACCATATATTTT,CASSPGTERNTIYF
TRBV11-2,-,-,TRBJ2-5,TGTGCCAGCAGCGACAGCCTCCAAGAGACCCAGTACTTC,CASSDSLQETQYF
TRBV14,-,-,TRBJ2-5,TGTGCCAGCAGCCAAGAACGCTGGGAGACCCAGTACTTC,CASSQERWETQYF
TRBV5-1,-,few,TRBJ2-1,TGCGCCAGCAGCTTGGGACAGGATAACAATGAGCAGTTCTTC,CASSLGQDNNEQFF